This is a list of T cell receptor beta chains from one sample in a study of T cell clonotyping in hematopoietic cell transplantation. TCRdb's table, derived via immunoSEQ multiplex PCR, lists solely in-frame clones and lacks some. Of roughly 9,800 clones listed, approximately 55% are singletons. The sequenced sample was peripheral blood mononuclear cells, obtained 100 days after allogeneic stem cell transplant. The receptor source for this set is a female patient aged 50-59 years who had an allogeneic stem cell transplant from an unrelated donor, so the T cells may come from the graft donor. Some clones in this sample may be carry-over from other donors' samples. CDR3s include the opening cysteine and the closing phenylalanine or tryptophan. The order of the fields is J gene, clone size, D gene, V gene, CDR3 protein, CDR3 DNA. D genes are given only for firm matches. Clone sizes are given selectively: once, few, many, or a class where the clone is expanded.

TRBJ2-7,few,-,TRBV27,CASTVRSYEQYF,TGTGCCAGCACCGTACGCTCCTACGAGCAGTACTTC
TRBJ1-2,-,TRBD1,TRBV6-5,CASTRTGGQYGYTF,TGTGCCAGCACCCGGACAGGGGGCCAGTATGGCTACACCTTC
TRBJ1-1,-,-,TRBV4-1,CASSLKPMNTEAFF,TGCGCCAGCAGCTTAAAACCTATGAACACTGAAGCTTTCTTT
TRBJ1-1,-,TRBD1,TRBV6-6,CATRTGGGTEAFF,TGTGCCACGAGAACAGGGGGTGGGACTGAAGCTTTCTTT
TRBJ1-2,few,-,TRBV25-1,CASSEVAANPYGYTF,TGTGCCAGCAGTGAAGTGGCAGCGAACCCCTATGGCTACACCTTC
TRBJ1-2,-,-,TRBV6-6,CASSPGGYGYTF,TGTGCCAGCAGCCCGGGTGGCTATGGCTACACCTTC
TRBJ2-7,few,-,TRBV9,CASSARAVSSYEQYF,TGTGCCAGCAGCGCCAGGGCGGTTTCCTCCTACGAGCAGTACTTC
TRBJ1-6,few,-,TRBV10-3,CAISERAADYNSPLHF,TGTGCCATCAGTGAAAGAGCAGCCGACTACAATTCACCCCTCCACTTT
TRBJ2-5,-,TRBD2,TRBV30,CAWRIAGQETQYF,TGTGCCTGGAGAATAGCGGGCCAAGAGACCCAGTACTTC
TRBJ1-5,once,-,TRBV30,CAWGRGDNQPQHF,TGTGCCTGGGGTAGGGGGGACAATCAGCCCCAGCATTTT
TRBJ2-5,-,TRBD2,TRBV7-2,CASSSGVAGGKTQYF,TGTGCCAGCAGCTCAGGAGTAGCGGGGGGGAAGACCCAGTACTTC
TRBJ2-5,-,-,TRBV7-2,CASSLADEARETQYF,TGTGCCAGCAGCTTAGCGGATGAAGCCAGGGAGACCCAGTACTTC
TRBJ1-2,large,-,TRBV29-1,CSVSVDYGYTF,TGCAGCGTCTCCGTGGATTATGGCTACACCTTC
TRBJ1-5,-,-,TRBV6-5,CASSREWGNQPQHF,TGTGCCAGCTCGAGAGAATGGGGGAATCAGCCCCAGCATTTT
TRBJ1-3,-,-,TRBV5-1,CASSLAEVTGNTIYF,TGCGCCAGCAGCTTGGCCGAGGTAACCGGAAACACCATATATTTT
TRBJ2-1,-,-,TRBV6-6,CASSYAEGSQQFF,TGTGCCAGCAGTTACGCTGAGGGGTCACAGCAGTTCTTC
TRBJ2-1,-,TRBD1,TRBV10-3,CAISERTGGFDNEQFF,TGTGCCATCAGTGAGAGGACAGGGGGCTTCGACAATGAGCAGTTCTTC
TRBJ1-1,-,TRBD1,TRBV5-8,CASSLGTGVFSAEAFF,TGTGCCAGCAGCTTGGGGACAGGGGTATTTTCGGCTGAAGCTTTCTTT
TRBJ2-7,-,-,TRBV30,CAWTPTGTPREQYF,TGTGCCTGGACTCCTACCGGGACACCGCGGGAGCAGTACTTC
TRBJ1-1,-,-,TRBV10-3,CAISDGWEALF,TGTGCCATCAGTGATGGGTGGGAAGCTCTCTTT
TRBJ2-5,few,TRBD2,TRBV28,CASRRSAGGLKETQYF,TGTGCCAGCAGACGCTCGGCGGGGGGGCTAAAAGAGACCCAGTACTTC
TRBJ1-3,-,TRBD1,TRBV30,CAWRRQGSGNTIYF,TGTGCCTGGAGGAGACAGGGTTCTGGAAACACCATATATTTT
TRBJ1-4,-,TRBD1,TRBV4-1,CASSPGQGIEKLFF,TGCGCCAGCAGCCCGGGACAGGGTATTGAAAAACTGTTTTTT
TRBJ1-2,few,TRBD1,TRBV27,CASSSLGGTGVLYTF,TGTGCCAGCAGTTCCCTCGGCGGGACAGGGGTTCTCTACACCTTC
TRBJ2-1,-,-,TRBV29-1,CSVARYNEQFF,TGCAGCGTTGCTAGATACAATGAGCAGTTCTTC
TRBJ2-2,-,TRBD1,TRBV6-5,CASSYEGTGVYGELFF,TGTGCCAGCAGTTACGAAGGGACAGGGGTCTACGGGGAGCTGTTTTTT
TRBJ1-2,-,-,TRBV5-1,CASSLGVYGYTF,TGCGCCAGCAGCTTGGGAGTCTATGGCTACACCTTC
TRBJ2-7,-,-,TRBV7-2,CASSEEQFYEQYF,TGTGCCAGCAGCGAGGAACAGTTCTACGAGCAGTACTTC
TRBJ1-6,medium-sized,-,TRBV2,CASRTTANSPLHF,TGTGCCAGCAGAACGACAGCCAATTCACCCCTCCACTTT
TRBJ1-1,-,-,TRBV14,CASSLRLGTEAFF,TGTGCCAGCAGCCTTCGGCTTGGCACTGAAGCTTTCTTT
TRBJ1-2,-,TRBD1,TRBV6-6,CASSYQGGGYTF,TGTGCCAGCAGTTATCAGGGGGGAGGCTACACCTTC
TRBJ2-7,-,TRBD1,TRBV28,CASTVRGDRAPYEQYF,TGTGCCAGCACCGTTCGGGGGGACAGGGCACCCTACGAGCAGTACTTC
TRBJ1-2,-,-,TRBV4-1,CASSQVFGGAFGYGYTF,TGCGCCAGCAGCCAAGTGTTCGGGGGAGCGTTCGGCTATGGCTACACCTTC
TRBJ2-7,-,-,TRBV30,CAWSVPPGISYEQYF,TGTGCCTGGAGTGTACCTCCAGGGATCTCCTACGAGCAGTACTTC
TRBJ1-4,few,-,TRBV30,CAWTMTGLNEKLFF,TGTGCCTGGACCATGACAGGCCTTAATGAAAAACTGTTTTTT
TRBJ2-5,few,TRBD1,TRBV7-2,CASSPNRVGGVETQYF,TGTGCCAGCAGCCCCAATAGGGTAGGGGGCGTTGAGACCCAGTACTTC
TRBJ2-1,-,-,TRBV6-1,CASSESSSYNEQFF,TGTGCCAGCAGTGAGAGCAGCTCCTACAATGAGCAGTTCTTC
TRBJ2-7,few,-,TRBV6-6,CASSLRPSFNEQYF,TGTGCCAGCAGCTTAAGACCTAGCTTTAACGAGCAGTACTTC
TRBJ2-7,-,-,TRBV5-6,CASSPTGTRYEQYF,TGTGCCAGCAGCCCTACCGGGACAAGATACGAGCAGTACTTC
TRBJ1-5,few,-,TRBV7-2,CASSFSGGNQPQHF,TGTGCCAGCAGCTTCTCAGGGGGCAATCAGCCCCAGCATTTT
TRBJ2-5,-,-,TRBV2,CASSGLDRFGTQYF,TGTGCCAGCTCGGGTTTGGACCGCTTTGGGACCCAGTACTTC
TRBJ1-1,-,-,TRBV29-1,CSVEGLRRVNTEAFF,TGCAGCGTGGAGGGGCTGAGGAGGGTGAACACTGAAGCTTTCTTT
TRBJ2-7,few,TRBD1,TRBV28,CASSSRQGLYEQYF,TGTGCCAGCAGTTCCCGACAGGGTCTCTACGAGCAGTACTTC
TRBJ2-7,-,-,TRBV30,CAWSPTRRGNYEQYF,TGTGCCTGGAGTCCCACCCGACGGGGGAACTACGAGCAGTACTTC
TRBJ2-2,-,-,TRBV28,CASSLRRQTGELFF,TGTGCCAGCAGTTTACGCCGACAAACCGGGGAGCTGTTTTTT